Each of the 25 T cell receptor beta chains below was sequenced from the same sample in a study of cytomegalovirus exposure and HLA in healthy donors. Both 60 Vbeta primers and 13 Jbeta primers went into the PCR. Libraries were prepared by immunoSEQ multiplex PCR; TCRdb keeps only in-frame clonotypes and omits some of them. The table has approximately 89,000 clones, roughly 77% seen once; the top ten hold approximately 10%. The sample taken for sequencing was PBMCs. Source of these receptors: a human donor in good health.

The rearrangement joins TRBV29-1 to TRBJ2-7; TRBD1 matches at 9 bases. Germline V CDR1 and CDR2: SQVTM, ANQGSEA. The CDR3 covers 13 residues. The junction had 1 base not matched to a gene; V was cut back by 4 bases and J by 0 bases. The CDR3 coding sequence is TGCAGCGTTGGACAGGGGGGCTCCTACGAGCAGTACTTC. Residues: CSVGQGGSYEQYF.

The chain uses TRBV5-4 and TRBJ2-3; possible D gene TRBD2, 6 bases. V lost 4 bases and J 6 bases, leaving 12 bases between the germline ends. The CDR3 has 13 residues. Germline CDR1 is SGHNT and CDR2 is YYREEE (reference sequence). The CDR3 region is CASSPRDSDTQYF. Here the CDR3 DNA reads TGTGCCAGCAGCCCCCGGGACTCCGATACGCAGTATTTT.

The chain carries TRBV28 and TRBJ2-7, with TRBD1 identical over 7 bases. V dropped 6 bases and J dropped 1; count of bases not matched to a gene: 9. There are 15 residues in the CDR3. Germline lookup yields CDR1 MDHEN and CDR2 SYDVKM. For the CDR3, the DNA is TGTGCCAGCAGACCCCCGGGACAGCCTTCCTACGAGCAGTACTTC. Protein: CASRPPGQPSYEQYF.

The table lists this clone with a few counts. The chain links TRBV12-2 to TRBJ2-2; the DNA was not used to check the table's D call, TRBD2. TRBV12-2 has pseudogene status. There are 17 residues in the CDR3. CDR3 protein: CASRLAVEVGLSGELFF. CDR3 nucleotide sequence: TGTGCAAGTCGCTTAGCGGTGGAGGTTGGTCTCTCCGGGGAGCTGTTTTTT.

This rearrangement joins TRBV11-3 to TRBJ2-3; the match to TRBD1 covers 8 bases. This CDR3 has 15 amino acids. The junction had 10 bases not matched to a gene; V was cut back by 5 bases and J by 6 bases. Germline values: CDR1 SGHNT, CDR2 YENEEA. The CDR3 is CASSPNDRGADTQYF. The CDR3 DNA reads as TGTGCCAGCAGCCCAAACGACAGGGGTGCGGATACGCAGTATTTT.

The V call is TRBV20-1, the J call TRBJ2-7; TRBD1 agrees at 7 bases. The germline CDR1 and CDR2 sequences are DFQATT and SNEGSKA (reference sequence). There are 11 residues in the CDR3. V lost 3 bases, J lost 6 bases, and 2 bases stayed unmatched. The CDR3 sequence is CSARHRGEQYF. Written as DNA, the CDR3 is TGCAGTGCTAGGCACAGGGGCGAGCAGTACTTC.

The count of this clone is one. The genes are TRBV5-4 and TRBJ1-4; 8 nucleotides align to TRBD1. Unmatched junction bases numbered 7, after V lost 2 bases and J lost 10 bases. CDR1 is SGHNT, CDR2 YYREEE, per germline (reference sequence). The length of the CDR3 is 14 residues. DNA of the CDR3: TGTGCCAGCAGCTTCGGGACAGGCGAGGGAAAACTGTTTTTT. As protein: CASSFGTGEGKLFF.

CDR3 region: CASSPGTSGLTDTQYF. CDR3 sequence (DNA): TGCGCCAGCAGCCCCGGGACTAGCGGCCTCACAGATACGCAGTATTTT. The chain joins TRBV10-2 to TRBJ2-3; TRBD2 aligns across 11 bases. Germline V CDR1 and CDR2: WSHSY, SAAADI. This CDR3 has 16 residues. V was pared by 6 bases and J by 2 bases, with 7 bases of the junction left unmatched.

V gene TRBV6-1 combines with J gene TRBJ2-1, with D perhaps TRBD2 (5 bases). From germline, CDR1 is MNHNS and CDR2 SASEGT. The V and J ends lost 1 base and 2 bases respectively, with 18 bases between them. CDR3 length equals 18 residues. CDR3 coding DNA: TGTGCCAGCAGTGAAGTAGAGGGTGGCTTACTGACCTACAATGAGCAGTTCTTC. Translation: CASSEVEGGLLTYNEQFF.

The V gene is TRBV7-2, the J gene TRBJ1-1; 8 bases line up with TRBD1. The CDR3 loop spans 13 amino acids. V gave up 4 bases and J gave up 6 bases; unmatched junction bases: 4. The germline V gene encodes CDR1 SGHTA and CDR2 FQGNSA. The CDR3 is CASSSDRVAEAFF. CDR3 DNA: TGTGCCAGCAGCTCGGACAGGGTCGCTGAAGCTTTCTTT. Full variable domain (rest looked up from reference TRBV7-2 and TRBJ1-1): GAGVSQSPSNKVTEKGKDVELRCDPISGHTALYWYRQSLGQGLEFLIYFQGNSAPDKSGLPSDRFSAERTGGSVSTLTIQRTQQEDSAVYLCASSSDRVAEAFFGQGTRLTVV.

This clone was counted a few times. The chain recombines TRBV5-1 with TRBJ2-7; D call uncertain. CDR3 size: 15 residues. Looked up from germline, CDR1 is SGHRS and CDR2 is YFSETQ. V dropped 2 bases and J dropped 0 bases, with 12 bases sitting between them. The CDR3 sequence: CASSLWRSPSYEQYF. The CDR3 nucleotides are TGCGCCAGCAGCTTATGGCGGAGCCCCTCCTACGAGCAGTACTTC. Full variable domain (missing parts from reference TRBV5-1 and TRBJ2-7): KAGVTQTPRYLIKTRGQQVTLSCSPISGHRSVSWYQQTPGQGLQFLFEYFSETQRNKGNFPGRFSGRQFSNSRSEMNVSTLELGDSALYLCASSLWRSPSYEQYFGPGTRLTVT.

This clone was counted a single time. In the same sample, other DNA sequences code for this CDR3. CDR3 residues: CAISVATTYNEQFF. CDR3 DNA sequence: TGTGCCATCAGCGTAGCTACTACCTACAATGAGCAGTTCTTC. This chain connects TRBV10-3 to TRBJ2-1; D is ambiguous. The V gene lost 6 bases and the J gene lost 2 bases, with 11 bases spanning the gap. The germline V gene encodes CDR1 ENHRY and CDR2 SYGVKD. This CDR3 comprises 14 residues.

The V and J genes are TRBV11-2 and TRBJ2-7, with D possibly TRBD2 on 6 matching bases. Trimming removed 0 bases at V and 3 bases at J, with 9 bases between. Germline V CDR1 and CDR2: SGHAT, FQNNGV. The CDR3 has 14 amino acids. CDR3 in DNA: TGTGCCAGCAGCTTAGACCGAGCGGGCTACGAGCAGTACTTC. The encoded protein is CASSLDRAGYEQYF.

V gene TRBV5-1 combines with J gene TRBJ1-1; D gene uncertain. Trimming pared 0 bases from V and 1 base from J, leaving 10 bases between. The CDR3 covers 15 residues. Germline loops: CDR1 SGHRS, CDR2 YFSETQ. As DNA, the CDR3 is TGCGCCAGCAGCTTGGAGGGAGTCCGGAACACTGAAGCTTTCTTT. This translates into CASSLEGVRNTEAFF.

The V and J genes are TRBV6-1 and TRBJ2-7, with TRBD2 identical over 14 bases. Germline V gene lookup returns CDR1 MNHNS and CDR2 SASEGT. The CDR3 is 13 residues long. The V segment lost 10 bases and the J segment 6 bases; nucleotides outside the gene matches: 5. Written as DNA, the CDR3 is TGTGCCACGGGACTAGCGGGAGTCGCCGAGCAGTACTTC. Translated: CATGLAGVAEQYF.

A note on this clone: The same CDR3 also results from other DNA sequences found in this sample. The chain is built from TRBV6-5 and TRBJ2-7, with unresolved D. The CDR3 covers 14 residues. The germline V and J ends were trimmed by 0 bases and 0 bases, with 6 bases remaining between them. Germline V lookup: CDR1 MNHEY, CDR2 SVGAGI. This CDR3 is CASSYSRDSYEQYF. CDR3 DNA: TGTGCCAGCAGTTACTCAAGAGACTCCTACGAGCAGTACTTC.

This sequence joins TRBV15 and TRBJ2-1; TRBD1 agrees at 7 bases. Trimming cost V 3 bases and J 6 bases; bases outside gene matches: 8. CDR3 length: 15 residues. Germline V CDR1 and CDR2: LNHNV, YYDKDF (reference sequence). DNA of the CDR3: TGTGCCACCAGCAGGGCAGGGGGTTACCCCAATGAGCAGTTCTTC. Protein product: CATSRAGGYPNEQFF.

The chain uses TRBV6-1 and TRBJ1-5, with 8 bases matching TRBD1. Germline CDR1 MNHNS, CDR2 SASEGT. V trimming: 11 bases; J trimming: 4 bases; junction bases outside the gene matches: 4. The CDR3 runs to 12 residues. CDR3 loop: CAGRTGNQPQHF. In nucleotides, the CDR3 is TGTGCCGGCCGGACAGGGAATCAGCCCCAGCATTTT.

The chain combines TRBV5-1 with TRBJ2-7; 7 nucleotides agree with TRBD2. Trimming at V came to 5 bases and at J to 3 bases, leaving 2 bases not matched to a gene. Germline CDR1 SGHRS, CDR2 YFSETQ. The CDR3 extends over 12 amino acids. The CDR3 protein is CASRGEGYEQYF. In DNA, the CDR3 is TGCGCCAGCAGGGGGGAGGGCTACGAGCAGTACTTC.

The rearrangement uses TRBV4-2 and TRBJ1-1, with D possibly being TRBD1 (5 bases). Per germline, CDR1 LGHNA and CDR2 YNFKEQ. Trimming pared 1 base from V and 0 bases from J, leaving 21 bases between. This CDR3 contains 19 residues. CDR3 in amino acids: CASSQAEAWDYWMNTEAFF. The CDR3 bases are TGTGCCAGCAGCCAAGCGGAGGCCTGGGACTACTGGATGAACACTGAAGCTTTCTTT.

The gene calls are TRBV19 and TRBJ1-4, with TRBD1 matching over 12 bases. Germline trimming cut 4 bases from V and 8 bases from J; bases unmatched to any gene: 5. The CDR3 is 15 amino acids. The germline CDR1 and CDR2 sequences are LNHDA and SQIVND (reference sequence). Here the CDR3 DNA reads TGTGCCAGTAGTAGACCCGGGACAGGGGGCGAAAAACTGTTTTTT. It specifies CASSRPGTGGEKLFF.

This chain links TRBV7-7 with TRBJ2-7; 7 nucleotides match TRBD1. The CDR3 has 13 residues. The germline gives CDR1 SSHAT, CDR2 FNYEAQ (reference sequence). Trimming removed 5 bases from V and 6 bases from J; junction bases left unmatched: 7. The chain's CDR3 is CASSRQGRSEQYF. CDR3 DNA sequence: TGTGCCAGCAGCAGACAGGGAAGATCCGAGCAGTACTTC.

V gene TRBV9 combines with J gene TRBJ2-1, with 8 bases aligning to TRBD1. This CDR3 spans 17 amino acids. Trimming cost V 5 bases and J 3 bases; bases outside gene matches: 13. Per the germline V gene, CDR1 is SGDLS and CDR2 is YYNGEE. The chain's CDR3 is CASSSTGGTGIYNEQFF. The CDR3 DNA sequence: TGTGCCAGCAGTTCTACCGGCGGGACAGGTATCTACAATGAGCAGTTCTTC.

This chain uses TRBV9 with TRBJ2-1; 9 bases are a match to TRBD2. CDR3 size: 15 residues. From germline, CDR1 is SGDLS and CDR2 YYNGEE. The junction had 9 bases not matched to a gene; V was cut back by 4 bases and J by 7 bases. In DNA, the CDR3 is TGTGCCAGCAGCTCAGGCGGGGGGGCGGTTAATGAGCAGTTCTTC. It encodes CASSSGGGAVNEQFF.

This clone turned up a few times. This CDR3 is CASRGHSSTDTQYF. The CDR3 DNA is TGTGCCAGCAGGGGACATTCTAGCACAGATACGCAGTATTTT. The chain combines TRBV6-6 with TRBJ2-3, with D possibly being TRBD1 (6 bases). V dropped 6 bases and J dropped 0 bases, with 10 bases sitting between them. The CDR3 has 14 residues. Germline loops: CDR1 MNHNY, CDR2 SVGAGI (reference sequence).